The sequence of this TCR beta chain was determined in a study of cytomegalovirus exposure and HLA in healthy donors. The PCR made use of 60 Vbeta and 13 Jbeta primers. Produced via immunoSEQ multiplex PCR; TCRdb's table is partial and in-frame only. The table records 150,000 to 200,000 clones, 65% to 85% of them present only once. The trim removed 0 bases at V and 12 bases at J, leaving 5 bases unmatched. Per the germline V gene, CDR1 is MNHEY and CDR2 is SVGAGI. There are 13 residues in the CDR3. The sequence came from a woman aged 18-35 years in good health and CMV-seronegative. This chain joins TRBV6-5 and TRBJ2-1; 7 nucleotides align to TRBD2. Sequencing input: PBMCs. CDR3 sequence (DNA): TGTGCCAGCAGTTACTCGGCGGGCGGGGGGCAGTTCTTC. This gives the protein CASSYSAGGGQFF.